What follows are 31 T cell receptor beta chains derived from one specimen sequenced in a study of identical twins. TCRdb re-derived calls from the 5' RACE reads in MiXCR, one entry per CDR3 protein. The repertoire holds fewer than 250,000 distinct CDR3 sequences, with approximately 7% as singletons. These sequences were also reported in another study, on yellow fever vaccine responses in identical twins.

Sequenced sample: memory (CD45RO+) T cells sorted from blood. The receptor set was obtained from a woman between 18 and 29 years old in good health.

This clonotype has more than one count but fewer than ten. The chain links TRBV28 to TRBJ2-3; 10 bases fit TRBD2. The germline V gene encodes CDR1 MDHEN and CDR2 SYDVKM. V shed 3 bases, J shed 3 bases, and the junction held 3 bases outside the gene matches. This CDR3 contains 15 residues. The DNA for the CDR3 is TGTGCCAGCAGTTTCCCAGCGGGAGGGACAGATACGCAGTATTTT. Protein product: CASSFPAGGTDTQYF.

V and J are TRBV11-2 and TRBJ1-1, with TRBD1 matching 8 bases. This CDR3 has 16 residues. Trimming removed 5 bases from V and 4 bases from J; junction bases left unmatched: 12. CDR1 is SGHAT and CDR2 is FQNNGV in the germline V gene. CDR3 bases: TGTGCCAGCAGCCCGTCGGGGACAGGAAGAGTCACTGAAGCTTTCTTT. Translating gives CASSPSGTGRVTEAFF.

V is TRBV2 and J is TRBJ2-1; 9 nucleotides agree with TRBD2. V lost 6 bases and J lost 4; bases outside the gene matches: 7. The CDR3 spans 15 residues. Germline CDR1 SNHLY, CDR2 FYNNEI. CDR3 in amino acids: CASSFSGSPYNEQFF. As DNA, the CDR3 is TGTGCCAGCAGCTTTAGCGGGAGCCCTTACAATGAGCAGTTCTTC.

The rearrangement links TRBV6-5 to TRBJ1-1; TRBD1 agrees at 9 bases. This CDR3 has 12 residues. Germline V gives CDR1 MNHEY, CDR2 SVGAGI. V was clipped by 5 bases and J by 11 bases; unmatched bases: 6. The CDR3 loop reads CASSARTGVAFF. CDR3 sequence (DNA): TGTGCCAGCAGTGCTCGGACAGGGGTCGCTTTCTTT.

This clonotype has ten or more counts. The chain carries TRBV7-8 and TRBJ2-7; TRBD1 might be the D (6 bases). This CDR3 comprises 15 residues. Deletions cut 5 bases from V and 8 bases from J, with 22 bases between. CDR1 SGHVS and CDR2 FQNEAQ come from the germline V gene. The DNA of the CDR3 is TGTGCCAGCAGCCCGCCGGCAGGGGTTACTAACAAGCAGTACGTC. The encoded protein is CASSPPAGVTNKQYV.

This clonotype was counted between two and nine times. The chain couples TRBV14 to TRBJ2-7; TRBD2 matches 15 bases. Germline-derived CDR1 and CDR2 are SGHDN and FVKESK. V trimming: 3 bases; J trimming: 7 bases; junction bases outside the gene matches: 10. The length of the CDR3 is 17 residues. The chain's CDR3 is CASSHQEGLAGGGEQYF. DNA of the CDR3: TGTGCCAGCAGCCACCAAGAGGGACTAGCGGGAGGAGGTGAGCAGTACTTC.

There are a few counts of this clonotype. V gene TRBV6-1 combines with J gene TRBJ1-2; no firm D call. Trimming pared 1 base from V and 2 bases from J, leaving 11 bases between. This CDR3 has 15 residues. Germline CDR1 MNHNS, CDR2 SASEGT. In DNA, the CDR3 is TGTGCCAGCAGTGAAGGTGTAGAACCCAACTATGGCTACACCTTC. This encodes CASSEGVEPNYGYTF.

There are many counts of this clonotype. This chain joins TRBV12-3 or TRBV12-4 and TRBJ1-2; 8 bases are shared with TRBD1. This CDR3 comprises 12 residues. V was pared by 3 bases and J by 14 bases, with 8 bases of the junction left unmatched. For the CDR3, the DNA is TGTGCCAGCAGTTTGGGAACAGGGGGGGGGACCTTC. Amino acids: CASSLGTGGGTF.

Ten or more counts support this clonotype. The chain carries TRBV7-6 and TRBJ2-2, with 7 bases matching TRBD2. Looked up from germline, CDR1 is SGHVS and CDR2 is FNYEAQ. With 7 bases clipped from V and 2 bases from J, the junction kept 7 bases outside the gene matches. The CDR3 is made up of 15 amino acids. As DNA, the CDR3 is TGTGCCAGCACCGCGGGACTATCTAACACCGGGGAGCTGTTTTTT. Protein sequence: CASTAGLSNTGELFF.

This clonotype was observed a few times. The chain links TRBV2 to TRBJ2-5, with 9 bases aligning to TRBD1. The CDR3 totals 14 residues. The junction had 2 bases not matched to a gene; V was cut back by 1 base and J by 5 bases. The germline CDR1 and CDR2 sequences are SNHLY and FYNNEI. CDR3 in DNA: TGTGCCAGCAGTGAAGACAGGGGGCGGGAGACCCAGTACTTC. Translating it yields CASSEDRGRETQYF. Full variable domain (outside the CDR3, taken from reference TRBV2 and TRBJ2-5): EPEVTQTPSHQVTQMGQEVILRCVPISNHLYFYWYRQILGQKVEFLVSFYNNEISEKSEIFDDQFSVERPDGSNFTLKIRSTKLEDSAMYFCASSEDRGRETQYFGPGTRLLVL.

This clonotype was seen a few times. V is TRBV27 and J is TRBJ2-1, with 10 bases that match TRBD2. V dropped 0 bases and J dropped 9; count of bases not matched to a gene: 8. This CDR3 contains 16 residues. Germline values: CDR1 MNHEY, CDR2 SMNVEV (reference sequence). CDR3 loop: CASSLSRLAGASEQFF. The CDR3 nucleotides are TGTGCCAGCAGTTTATCTCGGCTAGCGGGGGCAAGTGAGCAGTTCTTC.

The J gene is TRBJ2-1, the V gene TRBV20-1; weak D call: TRBD2 (7 bases). CDR1 is DFQATT, CDR2 SNEGSKA, per germline (reference sequence). The CDR3 length is 11 residues. Trimming stripped 3 bases from V and 10 bases from J, with 10 bases between. CDR3 amino acids: CSASGGREQFF. In nucleotides, the CDR3 is TGCAGTGCTAGCGGGGGGCGGGAGCAGTTCTTC.

This clonotype was counted a few times. This sequence joins TRBV6-1 and TRBJ2-3; 9 bases map to TRBD2. The CDR3 covers 16 residues. The ends lost 2 bases at V and 3 bases at J; junction bases unmatched: 6. Germline CDR1 and CDR2: MNHNS and SASEGT. In DNA form, the CDR3 reads TGTGCCAGCAGTGAAATAGCGGGGGTTGGAACAGATACGCAGTATTTT. It specifies CASSEIAGVGTDTQYF.

Remarks on this clonotype: One end of the junction varies from germline; a read error may be responsible. V is TRBV9 and J is TRBJ2-5; D remains ambiguous. The CDR3 has 13 amino acids. CDR1 is SGDLS and CDR2 is YYNGEE in the germline V gene. CDR3 bases: TGTGCCAGCAGCGACCACCCCCAAGGGACCCAGTACTTC. Protein product: CASSDHPQGTQYF.

This rearrangement joins TRBV6-5 to TRBJ1-2, with D perhaps matching TRBD1 (6 bases). CDR1 and CDR2 from the germline V gene are MNHEY and SVGAGI. The CDR3 length is 14 residues. The ends were cut back, 4 bases at V and 8 bases at J, with 17 bases in the middle. The CDR3 loop reads CASSLSGDKRGYTF. The CDR3 nucleotides are TGTGCCAGCAGTTTATCAGGGGACAAGAGAGGCTACACCTTC.

The table lists this clonotype with many counts. CDR3 sequence: CSAPTSGRLEREGDTQYF. The CDR3 DNA sequence: TGCAGCGCCCCGACTAGCGGGAGATTAGAGAGGGAAGGAGATACGCAGTATTTT. The gene calls are TRBV29-1 and TRBJ2-3, with 12 nucleotides matching TRBD2. The CDR3 runs to 18 residues. Germline V lookup: CDR1 SQVTM, CDR2 ANQGSEA. The V and J ends lost 7 bases and 5 bases, in that order; junction bases with no gene match: 19.

The genes are TRBV21-1 and TRBJ2-7. TRBV21-1 is listed as a pseudogene. The CDR3 spans 14 residues. CDR3 nucleotides: TGTGCCAGCAGCAAAGGGAAGGGTGGTTACGAGCAGTACTTC. As protein: CASSKGKGGYEQYF.

This chain links TRBV10-3 with TRBJ1-5; tentatively, D is TRBD1 (6 bases). CDR3 length equals 13 residues. Germline CDR1 ENHRY, CDR2 SYGVKD. Trimming left V 3 bases short and J 8 bases short, with 11 bases between. The DNA of the CDR3 is TGTGCCATCAGTGATGGGGGCAGGGAGCCCCAGCATTTT. It translates to CAISDGGREPQHF.

The genes are TRBV29-1 and TRBJ2-3, with D perhaps matching TRBD2 (6 bases). In germline, CDR1 is SQVTM, CDR2 ANQGSEA. The CDR3 is made up of 13 amino acids. V was trimmed by 4 bases and J by 0 bases, leaving 8 bases between them. CDR3: CSVGRGSTDTQYF. As DNA, the CDR3 is TGCAGCGTTGGTCGGGGGAGCACAGATACGCAGTATTTT.

The genes are TRBV12-3 or TRBV12-4 and TRBJ1-2; unclear D gene. V was clipped by 6 bases and J by 0 bases, with 8 bases between them. The CDR3 sequence is 13 residues long. The CDR3, as DNA: TGTGCCAGCAGAGCGACAACTAACTATGGCTACACCTTC. It is translated as CASRATTNYGYTF.

The table lists this clonotype with a few counts. The chain is built from TRBV28 and TRBJ2-3; D is perhaps TRBD2 (8 bases). The CDR3 extends over 16 amino acids. Between the trimmed V and J ends, which lost 5 bases and 4 bases, there was a span of 19 bases. CDR1 and CDR2 (germline): MDHEN, SYDVKM. The CDR3 sequence: CASSGQEAGVSDTQYF. CDR3 DNA sequence: TGTGCCAGCAGTGGACAGGAAGCGGGAGTTTCAGATACGCAGTATTTT.

This clonotype showed up many times. The chain combines TRBV7-9 with TRBJ1-1; D remains unclear. CDR1 and CDR2 (germline): SEHNR, FQNEAQ (reference sequence). This CDR3 has 16 residues. V was pared by 1 base and J by 1 base, with 13 bases between. The CDR3 protein is CASSLVGRKKNTEAFF. In DNA, the CDR3 is TGTGCCAGCAGCTTAGTAGGACGGAAGAAGAACACTGAAGCTTTCTTT. Combining the CDR3 with reference TRBV7-9 and TRBJ1-1 gives the whole variable domain DTGVSQNPRHKITKRGQNVTFRCDPISEHNRLYWYRQTLGQGPEFLTYFQNEAQLEKSRLLSDRFSAERPKGSFSTLEIQRTEQGDSAMYLCASSLVGRKKNTEAFFGQGTRLTVV.

In DNA form, the CDR3 reads TGTGCCAGCAGCCAAGGATTGTGGCGGACAGGGGGCTCCAAAAACATTCAGTACTTC. It codes for CASSQGLWRTGGSKNIQYF. The chain links TRBV14 to TRBJ2-4; the match to TRBD1 covers 11 bases. V shed 1 base and J 2 bases; nucleotides not matched to a gene: 10. Germline CDR1 and CDR2: SGHDN and FVKESK. This CDR3 comprises 19 residues.

This clonotype came up many times. The chain is built from TRBV5-1 and TRBJ1-5; D unclear. The V end was cut by 0 bases, the J end by 5 bases, with 9 bases between. Per germline, CDR1 SGHRS and CDR2 YFSETQ. This CDR3 contains 14 residues. CDR3 residues: CASSLDGGYQPQHF. CDR3 bases: TGCGCCAGCAGCTTGGATGGAGGGTATCAGCCCCAGCATTTT.

The chain carries TRBV19 and TRBJ2-1; 11 positions agree with TRBD2. Germline loops: CDR1 LNHDA, CDR2 SQIVND (reference sequence). The junction had 22 bases not matched to a gene; V was cut back by 4 bases and J by 14 bases. CDR3 length equals 18 residues. For the CDR3, the DNA is TGTGCCAGTAGTAAAAGGGGGACTAGCGGCCCTTCCCCTACAATGAAGTTCTTC. Translating gives CASSKRGTSGPSPTMKFF.

This clonotype showed up just a few times. V usage is TRBV29-1 and J usage is TRBJ1-2; TRBD1 matches 7 bases. The CDR3 consists of 12 residues. Germline values: CDR1 SQVTM, CDR2 ANQGSEA. With V trimmed by 5 bases and J by 7 bases, 7 bases remained unmatched. CDR3 DNA: TGCAGCGTTCTTGGACAGGATCGTGGCTACACCTTC. Its translation is CSVLGQDRGYTF.

V is TRBV4-1 and J is TRBJ2-3, with TRBD2 matching 10 bases. V lost 1 base, J lost 5 bases, and 9 bases stayed unmatched. The CDR3 covers 17 residues. Per germline, CDR1 MGHRA and CDR2 YSYEKL. The CDR3 loop reads CASSQGTSGNPGDTQYF. CDR3 in DNA: TGCGCCAGCAGCCAAGGGACTAGCGGAAACCCCGGAGATACGCAGTATTTT.

This clonotype occurred many times. The chain has TRBV7-2 and TRBJ2-3; TRBD2 matches at 13 bases. CDR3 length: 17 amino acids. CDR1 and CDR2 (germline): SGHTA, FQGNSA. With V trimmed by 4 bases and J by 7 bases, 11 bases remained unmatched. The CDR3 coding sequence is TGTGCCAGCAGCTCTACTAGCGGGGGGGCCAAAGGGTATACGCAGTATTTT. It yields the protein CASSSTSGGAKGYTQYF. The whole variable domain, filled in from reference TRBV7-2 and TRBJ2-3, reads GAGVSQSPSNKVTEKGKDVELRCDPISGHTALYWYRQSLGQGLEFLIYFQGNSAPDKSGLPSDRFSAERTGGSVSTLTIQRTQQEDSAVYLCASSSTSGGAKGYTQYFGPGTRLTVL.

This clonotype was seen a handful of times. V is TRBV7-2 and J is TRBJ2-7; D remains unclear. CDR3 length equals 15 residues. Trimming took 2 bases from V and 0 from J, leaving 11 bases between them. The germline V gene encodes CDR1 SGHTA and CDR2 FQGNSA. The CDR3 DNA sequence: TGTGCCAGCAGCTTACGAGCGTCCATCTCCTACGAGCAGTACTTC. Protein: CASSLRASISYEQYF.

This clonotype was detected ten times or more. The gene calls are TRBV7-2 and TRBJ2-1; possible D gene TRBD1, 5 bases. Germline V gene lookup returns CDR1 SGHTA and CDR2 FQGNSA. The CDR3 consists of 15 residues. The V and J ends lost 2 bases and 4 bases respectively, with 12 bases between them. CDR3 nucleotides: TGTGCCAGCAGCTTAAGGGCGGCAGGGTACAATGAGCAGTTCTTC. Protein: CASSLRAAGYNEQFF.

The rearrangement uses TRBV9 and TRBJ2-1, with TRBD2 as a possible D gene (6 bases). The CDR3 has 16 amino acids. The germline V gene encodes CDR1 SGDLS and CDR2 YYNGEE. The V end was cut by 0 bases, the J end by 1 base, with 11 bases between. The DNA of the CDR3 is TGTGCCAGCAGCGTAGTTACGGGACTGTCCTACAATGAGCAGTTCTTC. Translated, it gives CASSVVTGLSYNEQFF.